The entry below describes one TCR beta chain. These data are taken from a study of shared T cell receptors in the human thymus. This CDR3 is 15 amino acids long. The germline V gene has CDR1 MDHEN and CDR2 SYDVKM. Trimming cost V 5 bases and J 4 bases; bases outside gene matches: 7. Clones were sequenced by immunoSEQ multiplex PCR, and TCRdb holds only the in-frame ones, with some missing. Among some 660,000 clones listed, more than 75% were seen once. In addition, the sample was reused for a study of human thymus T cells. That work states: Thymus tissue for the work was resected from patients undergoing corrective heart surgery.

V usage is TRBV28 and J usage is TRBJ2-3, with TRBD2 matching 9 bases. The receptor's source is a boy in the first two years of life with a congenital heart defect. Sequencing input: thymocytes. The CDR3 region has the DNA TGTGCCAGCAGTCTAACTAGCGGGCTTTCAGATACGCAGTATTTT. It translates to CASSLTSGLSDTQYF.